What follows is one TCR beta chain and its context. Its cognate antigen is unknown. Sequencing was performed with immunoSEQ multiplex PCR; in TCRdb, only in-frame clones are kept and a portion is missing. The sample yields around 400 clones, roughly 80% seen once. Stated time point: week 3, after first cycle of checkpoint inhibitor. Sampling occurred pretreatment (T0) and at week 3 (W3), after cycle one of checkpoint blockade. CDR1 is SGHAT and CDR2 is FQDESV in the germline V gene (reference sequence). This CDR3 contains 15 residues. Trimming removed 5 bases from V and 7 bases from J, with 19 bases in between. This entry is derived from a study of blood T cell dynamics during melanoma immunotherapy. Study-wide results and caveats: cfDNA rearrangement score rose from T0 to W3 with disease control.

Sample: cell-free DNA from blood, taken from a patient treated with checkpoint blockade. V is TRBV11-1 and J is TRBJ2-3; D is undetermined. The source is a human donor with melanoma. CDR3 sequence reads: CASSPMTASRNTQYF. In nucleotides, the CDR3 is TGTGCCAGCAGCCCAATGACGGCCTCGCGGAATACGCAGTATTTT.